This T cell receptor (beta chain) came from a study of blood T cell repertoires in COVID-19. The method was immunoSEQ multiplex PCR; TCRdb's version includes in-frame clones alone and lacks a portion of them. This repertoire shows 200,000 to 250,000 clones, approximately 90% found once; its top ten account for over 1.5%. Across 20 to 25 US areas, participants ranged in age from about 18 to 90 years. Cohort 3 recovered donors had two negative PCRs, clearance, or symptom resolution. The germline V gene has CDR1 ENHRY and CDR2 SYGVKD. Trimming cost V 4 bases and J 12 bases; bases outside gene matches: 6. This CDR3 contains 13 residues.

Source material: PBMCs or T cells enriched from blood (not recorded which). This TCR came from a middle-aged man who had recovered from COVID-19. This chain joins TRBV10-3 and TRBJ2-7, with 13 positions matching TRBD2. CDR3 sequence reads: CAISGTSGSGRYF. The CDR3 region has the DNA TGTGCCATCAGTGGGACTAGCGGGAGTGGGCGGTACTTC.